The rows below give T cell receptor beta chains drawn from one sample of a study of hypomethylating agent response in myelodysplastic syndrome. TCRdb's table, derived via immunoSEQ multiplex PCR, lists solely in-frame clones and lacks some. The sample lists fewer than 2,000 clones; approximately 83% were seen once. The sequencing here drew on bone marrow, taken before or after starting hypomethylating agent treatment for myelodysplastic syndrome (not recorded which). Source of these receptors: a human donor with myelodysplastic syndrome. The CDR3 runs from the conserved cysteine through the conserved F or W. The order of the fields is CDR3 protein, CDR3 DNA, clone size, J gene, V gene, D gene. D genes are given only for firm matches. Rows give clone size only sometimes, using once, few, many, or a class for an expanded clone.

CASSPSTDYTSYGANVLTF	TGTGCCAGCAGTCCCTCGACAGACTACACCTCCTATGGGGCCAACGTCCTGACTTTC	NA	TRBJ2-6	TRBV27	NA
CASSLIPGVRNTEAFF	TGTGCCAGCAGCCTCATTCCGGGGGTAAGGAACACTGAAGCTTTCTTT	NA	TRBJ1-1	TRBV16	NA
CASSLGDSGIADTQYF	TGTGCCAGCAGCTTAGGGGACTCAGGAATAGCAGATACGCAGTATTTT	NA	TRBJ2-3	TRBV11-2	NA
CASSPFSLSSTDTQYF	TGTGCCAGCTCACCATTCTCCTTATCTAGCACAGATACGCAGTATTTT	NA	TRBJ2-3	TRBV18	NA
CASSIGFEQFF	TGTGCCAGTAGTATCGGCTTCGAGCAGTTCTTC	few	TRBJ2-1	TRBV19	NA
CASSLSWDRNTEAFF	TGTGCCAGCAGTTTATCCTGGGACAGGAACACTGAAGCTTTCTTT	NA	TRBJ1-1	TRBV27	TRBD1
CASSLGTTGALYEQYF	TGTGCCAGCAGCTTAGGAACCACAGGGGCCCTCTACGAGCAGTACTTC	NA	TRBJ2-7	TRBV7-6	TRBD1
CAWSGIYGYTF	TGTGCCTGGAGTGGAATCTATGGCTACACCTTC	NA	TRBJ1-2	TRBV30	NA
CASSSGTGGIGYTF	TGTGCCAGCAGTTCCGGGACAGGGGGCATTGGCTACACCTTC	NA	TRBJ1-2	TRBV21-1	NA
CASSLRVGEQYF	TGTGCCAGCAGTTTACGGGTGGGCGAGCAGTACTTC	NA	TRBJ2-7	TRBV28	NA
CALSWGPRTDTQYF	TGTGCTCTCAGTTGGGGGCCCAGGACAGATACGCAGTATTTT	NA	TRBJ2-3	TRBV2	NA
CASSVGAGNNEQFF	TGTGCCAGCAGCGTAGGGGCAGGGAACAATGAGCAGTTCTTC	few	TRBJ2-1	TRBV9	NA
CASSLGLGLQEQYF	TGTGCCAGCAGCTTAGGACTAGGTCTGCAAGAGCAGTACTTC	NA	TRBJ2-7	TRBV7-2	NA
CASSGGQGSTDTQYF	TGTGCCAGCAGTGGGGGACAGGGAAGCACAGATACGCAGTATTTT	NA	TRBJ2-3	TRBV2	TRBD1
CASSLRTGGNTEAFF	TGTGCCAGCAGCCTCCGGACGGGTGGGAACACTGAAGCTTTCTTT	NA	TRBJ1-1	TRBV7-8	NA
CASSQGQGTTEAFF	TGCGCCAGCAGCCAAGGCCAGGGGACCACTGAAGCTTTCTTT	once	TRBJ1-1	TRBV4-3	NA
CASSPLSGGNEQFF	TGTGCCAGCAGCCCCCTAAGCGGGGGCAATGAGCAGTTCTTC	NA	TRBJ2-1	TRBV7-2	TRBD2
CASRPSADVYEQYF	TGTGCCAGCAGACCTAGCGCTGACGTCTACGAGCAGTACTTC	NA	TRBJ2-7	TRBV28	NA
CASSLGTSGTQYF	TGTGCCAGCAGTTTGGGAACTAGCGGTACGCAGTATTTT	NA	TRBJ2-3	TRBV28	TRBD2
CASSLSGLAGNEQFF	TGTGCCAGCAGCTTAAGTGGTCTAGCGGGGAATGAGCAGTTCTTC	few	TRBJ2-1	TRBV7-3	TRBD2
CASSIVQGEQPQHF	TGTGCCAGTAGTATAGTCCAGGGGGAGCAGCCCCAGCATTTT	NA	TRBJ1-5	TRBV19	TRBD1
CASSLGGSGRATQYF	TGTGCCAGCAGCTTAGGGGGAAGCGGGAGAGCGACCCAGTACTTC	NA	TRBJ2-5	TRBV7-2	TRBD2
CASSVAAFTDTQYF	TGTGCCAGCTCCGTAGCGGCCTTCACAGATACGCAGTATTTT	NA	TRBJ2-3	TRBV18	NA
CASSPPAPQETQYF	TGTGCCAGCAGCCCCCCCGCCCCCCAAGAGACCCAGTACTTC	NA	TRBJ2-5	TRBV7-2	NA
CASSDDSSKAFF	TGTGCCAGCAGTGACGACAGCAGTAAAGCTTTCTTT	NA	TRBJ1-1	TRBV2	NA
CASSLGGAVDYGYTF	TGTGCCAGCAGCTTAGGTGGGGCGGTCGACTATGGCTACACCTTC	NA	TRBJ1-2	TRBV7-9	NA
CASSSGGGRETQYF	TGTGCCAGCAGCTCCGGGGGGGGTCGGGAGACCCAGTACTTC	NA	TRBJ2-5	TRBV11-2	TRBD2
CASAGNYGYTF	TGTGCCAGCGCGGGTAACTATGGCTACACCTTC	NA	TRBJ1-2	TRBV19	NA
CASSLSERGGYTF	TGTGCCAGCAGTTTATCGGAGAGGGGCGGCTACACCTTC	NA	TRBJ1-2	TRBV27	NA
CASSQGEGRTDTQYF	TGCGCCAGCAGCCAAGGTGAGGGGCGGACAGATACGCAGTATTTT	NA	TRBJ2-3	TRBV4-3	NA
CASSGGNRYEQYF	TGTGCCAGCAGTGGGGGAAACCGCTACGAGCAGTACTTC	NA	TRBJ2-7	TRBV6-1	NA
CASSFRDNQPQHF	TGTGCCAGCAGTTTCCGGGACAATCAGCCCCAGCATTTT	once	TRBJ1-5	TRBV6-5	NA
CASRRLSNYGYTF	TGTGCCAGCAGAAGGCTTTCTAACTATGGCTACACCTTC	NA	TRBJ1-2	TRBV28	NA